The clone carrying this T cell receptor beta chain occurred a few times. The antigen is not known. The sample originates from a study of beta chain features in type 1 diabetes. Study-wide findings and caveats: Compared to healthy donors, patients appeared to have naive, central memory and Treg TCRB repertoires that were more alike. Insertion counts at VDJ junctions were lower in type 1 diabetes patients, who also showed more deletions there.

Sequencing targeted expressed TCRB transcripts, as all isolated RNA had been reverse transcribed. TCRdb keeps only in-frame clones here, not all; method: immunoSEQ multiplex PCR. The sample holds hundreds of thousands of clones, roughly 16% seen once. The CDR3 contains 11 residues. CDR1 is LNHDA, CDR2 SQIVND, per germline (reference sequence). V was cut by 4 bases and J by 7 bases, with 7 bases left in between. Cells sorted by CD45RO/CCR7/CD25/CD127/CD95/CD27 comprised CD4+ naive, central memory, regulatory and stem cell-like memory cells. Purities over 98% were achieved in all sorted populations. The chain recombines TRBV19 with TRBJ1-1; D call uncertain. Sequenced sample: naive CD4+ T cells from blood. The clonotype originates from a man younger than 35 in good health. CDR3 region: CASSNRNEAFF. Here the CDR3 DNA reads TGTGCCAGTAGTAATAGAAATGAAGCTTTCTTT.